The 17 T cell receptor beta chains given below trace back to one sample, sequenced in a study of long-term antiretroviral therapy in people with HIV. Investigators performed immunoSEQ version v3.0 at survey level. Produced via immunoSEQ multiplex PCR; TCRdb's table is partial and in-frame only. The data show approximately 35,000 clones, approximately 80% seen once. The source material was unsorted PBMCs, sampled 2 years after starting antiretroviral therapy. These TCRs come from a woman aged 50 to 65 with HIV.

The gene calls are TRBV5-4 and TRBJ1-1; a possible D gene is TRBD1 (5 bases). The ends were cut back, 0 bases at V and 4 bases at J, with 7 bases in the middle. Germline V gene data show CDR1 as SGHNT and CDR2 as YYREEE (reference sequence). The CDR3 has 13 amino acids. CDR3 region: CASSLGGSTEAFF. CDR3 in DNA: TGTGCCAGCAGCTTGGGGGGGAGCACTGAAGCTTTCTTT.

J is TRBJ1-1 and V is TRBV19; perhaps TRBD1 as D (5 bases). The V end lost 5 bases, the J end lost 4 bases, and 14 bases lay between the germline ends. Looked up from germline, CDR1 is LNHDA and CDR2 is SQIVND (reference sequence). The CDR3 length is 14 residues. The CDR3 DNA follows: TGTGCCAGTAGTGGTTGGGACCGAGGCACTGAAGCTTTCTTT. It translates to CASSGWDRGTEAFF.

This chain connects TRBV15 to TRBJ1-3, with D hard to call. Germline V gene data show CDR1 as LNHNV and CDR2 as YYDKDF (reference sequence). V dropped 5 bases and J dropped 0 bases, with 11 bases sitting between them. The CDR3 runs to 15 residues. CDR3 nucleotides: TGTGCCACCAGCTTCACTAGGAGCTCTGGAAACACCATATATTTT. It translates to CATSFTRSSGNTIYF.

The V and J genes are TRBV10-1 and TRBJ2-1; 7 nucleotides agree with TRBD1. The CDR3 length is 12 residues. Trimming cost V 5 bases and J 12 bases; bases outside gene matches: 7. The V gene's germline CDR1 is WNHNN and CDR2 SYGVQD (reference sequence). The CDR3 coding sequence is TGCGCCAGCAGTCCTAACGGACAGGCGCAGTTCTTC. It specifies CASSPNGQAQFF.

The sample holds a few counts of this clone. The genes are TRBV27 and TRBJ1-5; D may be TRBD1 (6 bases). The CDR3 has 15 amino acids. Germline V gives CDR1 MNHEY, CDR2 SMNVEV (reference sequence). Trimming cost V 3 bases and J 1 base, with 10 bases left between them. CDR3 in amino acids: CASSFEGTSNQPQHF. CDR3 nucleotide sequence: TGTGCCAGCAGTTTCGAAGGGACAAGCAATCAGCCCCAGCATTTT.

The J gene is TRBJ2-7, the V gene TRBV9; 7 bases agree with TRBD1. Trimming took 4 bases from V and 7 from J; bases not matched to a gene: 23. CDR1 is SGDLS, CDR2 YYNGEE, per germline. The CDR3 runs to 18 residues. CDR3 DNA sequence: TGTGCCAGCAGCAAATCTCCCCCCGAGGGGACAGACCCCTGGGAGCAGTACTTC. This translates into CASSKSPPEGTDPWEQYF.

The table lists this clone with a count of one. This chain links TRBV4-1 with TRBJ2-2; D is ambiguous. Germline V CDR1 and CDR2: MGHRA, YSYEKL. The CDR3 spans 18 residues. Trimming cost V 2 bases and J 3 bases, with 19 bases left between them. The CDR3, as DNA: TGCGCCAGCAGCCAATTGGAGTCACAAGTCTACTACACCGGGGAGCTGTTTTTT. Encoded protein: CASSQLESQVYYTGELFF.

This chain links TRBV15 with TRBJ2-3, with TRBD2 matching over 7 bases. This CDR3 has 15 amino acids. Germline-derived CDR1 and CDR2 are LNHNV and YYDKDF (reference sequence). Trimming at V came to 0 bases and at J to 2 bases, leaving 2 bases not matched to a gene. The CDR3 is CATSRDRLATDTQYF. Written as DNA, the CDR3 is TGTGCCACCAGCAGAGATCGACTAGCCACAGATACGCAGTATTTT.

The V and J genes are TRBV29-1 and TRBJ1-3, with D possibly being TRBD1 (5 bases). The CDR3 covers 13 residues. Trimming stripped 4 bases from V and 0 bases from J, with 7 bases between. The germline V gene encodes CDR1 SQVTM and CDR2 ANQGSEA. The CDR3 here is CSVAGVSGNTIYF. CDR3 bases: TGCAGCGTTGCGGGGGTCTCTGGAAACACCATATATTTT.

This clone was observed a few times. The genes are TRBV18 and TRBJ1-4; D gene uncertain. V lost 9 bases and J lost 5, with 13 bases in between. The germline V gene has CDR1 KGHSH and CDR2 LQKENI. The CDR3 has 13 residues. DNA for the CDR3: TGTGCCAGTTCCGGGCTCCGGAATGAAAAACTGTTTTTT. Translating gives CASSGLRNEKLFF.

The genes are TRBV7-3 and TRBJ2-2; the D gene is possibly TRBD1 (6 bases). CDR3 length equals 13 residues. CDR1 is SGHTA and CDR2 is FQGTGA in the germline V gene. Trimming stripped 5 bases from V and 6 bases from J, with 10 bases between. For the CDR3, the DNA is TGTGCCAGCAGCCAGGGGTGGTCCGGGGAGCTGTTTTTT. Residues: CASSQGWSGELFF.

The chain couples TRBV7-8 to TRBJ1-2, with TRBD1 matching 7 bases. The CDR3 is 14 residues long. J was trimmed by 1 base and V by 5 bases; bases with no gene match: 4. Germline CDR1 reads SGHVS; CDR2 reads FQNEAQ. The CDR3 loop reads CASSAGQLNYGYTF. The CDR3 nucleotides read TGTGCCAGCAGCGCGGGACAGCTTAACTATGGCTACACCTTC.

The chain recombines TRBV14 with TRBJ1-1; the D is unclear. The ends were cut back, 1 base at V and 2 bases at J, with 17 bases in the middle. The CDR3 has 17 residues. The germline V gene encodes CDR1 SGHDN and CDR2 FVKESK. CDR3 region: CASSQGFFIRANTEAFF. The CDR3 nucleotides are TGTGCCAGCAGCCAAGGGTTTTTCATACGGGCAAACACTGAAGCTTTCTTT.

This clone was recorded a few times. The chain carries TRBV2 and TRBJ2-7; TRBD1 matches at 9 bases. The CDR3 consists of 14 residues. The V segment lost 6 bases and the J segment 4 bases; nucleotides outside the gene matches: 7. Germline loops: CDR1 SNHLY, CDR2 FYNNEI. The CDR3 is CASRRDRATYEQYV. The CDR3 coding sequence is TGTGCCAGCAGGAGGGACAGGGCTACTTACGAGCAGTACGTC.

The chain has TRBV2 and TRBJ2-6, with no clear D. V was cut by 4 bases and J by 2 bases, with 6 bases left in between. Germline V lookup: CDR1 SNHLY, CDR2 FYNNEI. The CDR3 is 14 amino acids. The CDR3 bases are TGTGCCAGCAGTGGACAACCTGGGGCCAACGTCCTGACTTTC. This gives the protein CASSGQPGANVLTF.

The V call is TRBV7-2, the J call TRBJ2-7; 8 bases map to TRBD1. The CDR3 totals 15 residues. Germline V lookup: CDR1 SGHTA, CDR2 FQGNSA. The ends lost 0 bases at V and 2 bases at J; junction bases unmatched: 3. The CDR3, as DNA: TGTGCCAGCAGCTTAGCAGGGACAGGCACCTACGAGCAGTACTTC. Translated, it gives CASSLAGTGTYEQYF.

V usage is TRBV27 and J usage is TRBJ2-7, with D tentatively TRBD1 (5 bases). Trimming stripped 3 bases from V and 1 base from J, with 7 bases between. Germline V CDR1 and CDR2: MNHEY, SMNVEV (reference sequence). The CDR3 length is 13 residues. As DNA, the CDR3 is TGTGCCAGCAGTTTTGGGGCGTCCTACGAGCAGTACTTC. It yields the protein CASSFGASYEQYF.